One sample yielded the 32 T cell receptor beta chains listed below, sequenced in a study of cytomegalovirus exposure and HLA in healthy donors. A multiplex PCR was run with 60 Vbeta primers and 13 Jbeta primers. Sequencing was performed with immunoSEQ multiplex PCR; in TCRdb, only in-frame clones are kept and a portion is missing. The data hold about 200,000 clones, with around 84% observed a single time. Sequencing was carried out using PBMCs. These receptor sequences come from a woman aged 18-29 years in good health and CMV-seronegative.

This chain links TRBV6-5 with TRBJ2-3; D is perhaps TRBD2 (5 bases). The CDR3 sequence is 15 residues long. CDR1 is MNHEY, CDR2 SVGAGI, per germline. V lost 5 bases and J 2 bases, leaving 14 bases between the germline ends. As DNA, the CDR3 is TGTGCCAGCAGTACAGCGTCTAGCCACACAGATACGCAGTATTTT. Protein: CASSTASSHTDTQYF.

This clone was seen more than once but under ten times. The chain has TRBV2 and TRBJ2-2; TRBD1 matches 9 bases. The CDR3 contains 14 residues. Germline V gene sequence: CDR1 SNHLY, CDR2 FYNNEI. V lost 5 bases to trimming and J lost 6 bases; unmatched junction nucleotides: 4. In DNA form, the CDR3 reads TGTGCCAGCAGTTCACAGGGGGCTCCCGGGGAGCTGTTTTTT. Translated: CASSSQGAPGELFF.

The rearrangement joins TRBV6-1 to TRBJ2-1, with TRBD1 as a possible D gene (6 bases). The CDR3 extends over 15 amino acids. Trimming cost V 1 base and J 2 bases, with 9 bases left between them. CDR1 MNHNS and CDR2 SASEGT come from the germline V gene. CDR3 residues: CASSEGTGPYNEQFF. DNA of the CDR3: TGTGCCAGCAGTGAAGGAACAGGGCCCTACAATGAGCAGTTCTTC.

Turning to this clone: This likely stems from a read error, as it lies one base from a far larger clone. The chain is built from TRBV30 and TRBJ2-7; 8 positions agree with TRBD2. The CDR3 runs 15 residues. Trimming at V came to 5 bases and at J to 7 bases, leaving 16 bases not matched to a gene. The germline CDR1 and CDR2 sequences are GTSNPN and SVGIG (reference sequence). This CDR3 reads CAWLSSGPTYNEQYF. The CDR3 region has the DNA TGTGCCTGGCTTTCTAGCGGGCCTACCTACAATGAGCAGTACTTC.

V and J are TRBV9 and TRBJ1-4; 7 nucleotides line up with TRBD1. This CDR3 contains 14 residues. The V gene's germline CDR1 is SGDLS and CDR2 YYNGEE. V lost 7 bases, J lost 4 bases, and 7 bases stayed unmatched. CDR3 loop: CASEGARINEKLFF. The CDR3 region has the DNA TGTGCCAGCGAGGGGGCGCGGATTAATGAAAAACTGTTTTTT. Using reference TRBV9 and TRBJ1-4 for the parts outside the CDR3, the full variable domain is DSGVTQTPKHLITATGQRVTLRCSPRSGDLSVYWYQQSLDQGLQFLIQYYNGEERAKGNILERFSAQQFPDLHSELNLSSLELGDSALYFCASEGARINEKLFFGSGTQLSVL.

The CDR3 reads CASSPQTSGRLEQYF. DNA of the CDR3: TGTGCCAGCTCACCACAGACTAGCGGGAGACTCGAGCAGTACTTC. The chain employs TRBV18 and TRBJ2-7; 12 nucleotides agree with TRBD2. This CDR3 region has 15 residues. Losses at the gene ends were 1 base for V and 6 bases for J; bases not matched to a gene: 4. Germline loops: CDR1 KGHSH, CDR2 LQKENI.

Only a few counts were recorded for this clone. This chain joins TRBV28 and TRBJ2-2; D possibly corresponds to TRBD1 (6 bases). The length of the CDR3 is 15 residues. From germline, CDR1 is MDHEN and CDR2 SYDVKM. The germline V and J ends were trimmed by 3 bases and 7 bases, with 15 bases remaining between them. CDR3 in amino acids: CASSFARGYVGELFF. CDR3 bases: TGTGCCAGCAGTTTTGCCAGGGGTTATGTCGGGGAGCTGTTTTTT.

The table lists this clone with a count of one. The chain links TRBV27 to TRBJ1-2; D remains unclear. The CDR3 loop spans 14 amino acids. Germline CDR1 reads MNHEY; CDR2 reads SMNVEV (reference sequence). V lost 3 bases to trimming and J lost 5 bases, with 13 bases between them. In DNA, the CDR3 is TGTGCCAGCAGTTTTGCCGGAGGTCCGTATGGCTACACCTTC. Translation: CASSFAGGPYGYTF.

The V call is TRBV7-9, the J call TRBJ1-2; D unresolved. The CDR3 runs 15 residues. Germline V CDR1 and CDR2: SEHNR, FQNEAQ (reference sequence). V was trimmed by 4 bases and J by 3 bases, leaving 15 bases between them. The CDR3 sequence is CASSSRPGGDYGYTF. The CDR3 DNA follows: TGTGCCAGCAGCTCAAGACCCGGAGGTGACTATGGCTACACCTTC.

The chain carries TRBV11-3 and TRBJ2-1; D perhaps matches TRBD2 (6 bases). The V gene lost 5 bases and the J gene lost 7 bases, with 27 bases spanning the gap. The CDR3 is 18 amino acids. Germline CDR1 reads SGHNT; CDR2 reads YENEEA. This chain's CDR3 is CASSASPRRRASRNEQFF. CDR3 sequence (DNA): TGTGCCAGCAGCGCTAGCCCCCGAAGGAGGGCAAGCCGGAATGAGCAGTTCTTC.

V is TRBV29-1 and J is TRBJ2-3; TRBD1 matches at 8 bases. Germline trimming cut 4 bases from V and 3 bases from J; bases unmatched to any gene: 9. The CDR3 runs to 15 residues. In germline, CDR1 is SQVTM, CDR2 ANQGSEA. The CDR3 sequence: CSVVYRTGRTDTQYF. In DNA, the CDR3 is TGCAGCGTTGTGTATAGGACAGGGAGGACAGATACGCAGTATTTT.

The gene calls are TRBV5-1 and TRBJ2-5; 9 bases line up with TRBD2. V lost 4 bases, J lost 0 bases, and 4 bases stayed unmatched. This CDR3 has 15 amino acids. Germline V gives CDR1 SGHRS, CDR2 YFSETQ. The CDR3 region is CASSRRTSDQETQYF. The CDR3 DNA is TGCGCCAGCAGCCGCCGGACTAGCGACCAAGAGACCCAGTACTTC.

The V call is TRBV4-2, the J call TRBJ2-4, with TRBD2 identical over 7 bases. V lost 0 bases, J lost 9 bases, and 11 bases stayed unmatched. Germline assignment: CDR1 LGHNA and CDR2 YNFKEQ. There are 16 residues in the CDR3. CDR3 DNA: TGTGCCAGCAGCCAAGAAGCGGGGACTCTTCAAAGCATTCAGTACTTC. It is translated as CASSQEAGTLQSIQYF.

The chain links TRBV7-2 to TRBJ1-1; 11 bases match TRBD1. Trimming cost V 5 bases and J 10 bases; bases outside gene matches: 12. Germline CDR1 reads SGHTA; CDR2 reads FQGNSA. This CDR3 spans 15 amino acids. The CDR3 DNA sequence: TGTGCCAGCAGCCTAATGGGACAGGGGGAATCGGGAGCTTTCTTT. The encoded protein is CASSLMGQGESGAFF.

This rearrangement joins TRBV7-8 to TRBJ1-4, with D hard to call. Trimming cost V 3 bases and J 0 bases, with 5 bases left between them. The germline V gene has CDR1 SGHVS and CDR2 FQNEAQ. This CDR3 has 14 residues. For the CDR3, the DNA is TGTGCCAGCAGCTTTCCAGCAACTAATGAAAAACTGTTTTTT. Its protein product is CASSFPATNEKLFF. Variable domain in full (rest from reference TRBV7-8 and TRBJ1-4): GAGVSQSPRYKVAKRGQDVALRCDPISGHVSLFWYQQALGQGPEFLTYFQNEAQLDKSGLPSDRFFAERPEGSVSTLKIQRTQQEDSAVYLCASSFPATNEKLFFGSGTQLSVL.

This clone has more than one count but fewer than ten. The gene calls are TRBV6-5 and TRBJ1-1, with a possible D match to TRBD1 (5 bases). Per the germline V gene, CDR1 is MNHEY and CDR2 is SVGAGI. This CDR3 is 14 amino acids long. The V and J ends lost 7 bases and 1 base respectively, with 13 bases between them. CDR3 coding DNA: TGTGCCAGCATCAAGGGGCACCCGAACACTGAAGCTTTCTTT. Protein product: CASIKGHPNTEAFF.

This clone appeared a single time. The V call is TRBV5-4, the J call TRBJ2-5, with 9 positions matching TRBD1. Trimming at V came to 4 bases and at J to 2 bases, leaving 3 bases not matched to a gene. Germline V gene data show CDR1 as SGHNT and CDR2 as YYREEE (reference sequence). This CDR3 is 14 amino acids long. The DNA for the CDR3 is TGTGCCAGCAGCGGGACAGGGAAACAAGAGACCCAGTACTTC. Translating it yields CASSGTGKQETQYF.

The chain is built from TRBV7-9 and TRBJ1-1, with D perhaps TRBD1 (5 bases). The CDR3 spans 13 residues. Per germline, CDR1 SEHNR and CDR2 FQNEAQ (reference sequence). The CDR3 DNA reads as TGTGCATCCGAGAGGGGCGGGAGTACTGAAGCTTTCTTT. Amino acids: CASERGGSTEAFF.

This chain's CDR3 is CASSQDKGRESDEQFF. The CDR3 DNA reads as TGCGCCAGCAGCCAAGATAAGGGGCGGGAGAGCGATGAGCAGTTCTTC. The chain employs TRBV4-3 and TRBJ2-1; 7 nucleotides match TRBD2. Trimming cost V 0 bases and J 8 bases; bases outside gene matches: 10. Germline lookup yields CDR1 LGHNA and CDR2 YSLEER. The CDR3 has 16 residues.

J is TRBJ2-5 and V is TRBV27, with D perhaps matching TRBD1 (5 bases). The germline V and J ends were trimmed by 4 bases and 5 bases, with 29 bases remaining between them. The CDR3 is made up of 19 amino acids. Germline values: CDR1 MNHEY, CDR2 SMNVEV (reference sequence). CDR3 in DNA: TGTGCCAGCAGTTCGATGTCGAAACCATCCCACAGGACCTTGGAGACCCAGTACTTC. It codes for CASSSMSKPSHRTLETQYF.

The genes are TRBV10-3 and TRBJ1-4; TRBD1 aligns across 7 bases. CDR3 size: 17 residues. Germline CDR1 and CDR2: ENHRY and SYGVKD. V was clipped by 0 bases and J by 3 bases; unmatched bases: 7. In nucleotides, the CDR3 is TGTGCCATCAGTGAGTCGAAGAGGGGGCGGGCTAATGAAAAACTGTTTTTT. Its protein is CAISESKRGRANEKLFF.

The V gene is TRBV7-9, the J gene TRBJ2-3, with a tentative D call TRBD1 (6 bases). This CDR3 is 14 amino acids long. The germline V and J ends were trimmed by 5 bases and 7 bases, with 16 bases remaining between them. The germline V gene encodes CDR1 SEHNR and CDR2 FQNEAQ (reference sequence). The CDR3 DNA sequence: TGTGCCAGCAGCCTCGGCAGGGGAGAGAATACGCAGTATTTT. Residues: CASSLGRGENTQYF.

DNA for the CDR3: TGTGCCAGCAGGGTTGGGAGGGATTCACCCCTCCACTTT. It encodes CASRVGRDSPLHF. The chain links TRBV27 to TRBJ1-6; no reliable D call. CDR3 size: 13 residues. Trimming pared 6 bases from V and 8 bases from J, leaving 11 bases between. Germline V CDR1 and CDR2: MNHEY, SMNVEV (reference sequence).

The rearrangement links TRBV6-5 to TRBJ1-2; TRBD1 matches 10 bases. V dropped 6 bases and J dropped 4; count of bases not matched to a gene: 5. Looked up from germline, CDR1 is MNHEY and CDR2 is SVGAGI. The CDR3 runs to 14 residues. The CDR3 DNA is TGTGCCAGCAGCCCGGACAGGGGGACCTATGGCTACACCTTC. The encoded protein is CASSPDRGTYGYTF.

This clone has just a few counts. The chain couples TRBV5-6 to TRBJ1-4, with 7 bases fitting TRBD1. V dropped 3 bases and J dropped 6; count of bases not matched to a gene: 8. The CDR3 has 15 residues. CDR1 is SGHDT, CDR2 YYEEEE, per germline. The CDR3 bases are TGTGCCAGCAGCTCCCCGACAGGGTCTTATGAAAAACTGTTTTTT. It codes for CASSSPTGSYEKLFF.

V is TRBV6-6 and J is TRBJ2-7; TRBD2 aligns across 12 bases. The CDR3 runs 15 residues. Germline V lookup: CDR1 MNHNY, CDR2 SVGAGI (reference sequence). V shed 5 bases and J 6 bases; nucleotides not matched to a gene: 8. In DNA, the CDR3 is TGTGCCAGCAGTGATCTAGCGGGGGGGCGAGGCGAGCAGTACTTC. It yields the protein CASSDLAGGRGEQYF.

The rearrangement uses TRBV18 and TRBJ1-5; 8 positions agree with TRBD1. Germline trimming cut 1 base from V and 0 bases from J; bases unmatched to any gene: 5. In germline, CDR1 is KGHSH, CDR2 LQKENI. The CDR3 runs to 17 residues. The DNA for the CDR3 is TGTGCCAGCTCACCACGGCAGGGGGCGCGTAGCAATCAGCCCCAGCATTTT. Translation: CASSPRQGARSNQPQHF.

The chain carries TRBV19 and TRBJ1-1; D possibly corresponds to TRBD1 (5 bases). CDR3 length equals 15 residues. Germline-derived CDR1 and CDR2 are LNHDA and SQIVND (reference sequence). V was clipped by 4 bases and J by 1 base, with 13 bases between them. The CDR3 is CASSTWAGGNTEAFF. CDR3 nucleotide sequence: TGTGCCAGTAGTACCTGGGCGGGGGGGAACACTGAAGCTTTCTTT.

Comment on this clone: Other DNA sequences of this sample code for an identical CDR3. The V gene is TRBV6-1, the J gene TRBJ1-6; 7 bases are shared with TRBD1. This CDR3 comprises 14 residues. CDR1 and CDR2 from the germline V gene are MNHNS and SASEGT. The V gene end was trimmed by 6 bases and the J gene end by 11 bases; junction bases not matched to a gene: 10. Written as DNA, the CDR3 is TGTGCCAGCAGGCGGGACAGCCAAAGGACACCCCTCCACTTT. It encodes CASRRDSQRTPLHF.

This sequence joins TRBV11-2 and TRBJ2-1; D not certain. Germline V lookup: CDR1 SGHAT, CDR2 FQNNGV. The V end was cut by 1 base, the J end by 4 bases, with 8 bases between. There are 14 residues in the CDR3. The CDR3 region has the DNA TGTGCCAGCAGCTTAGGGGCCCGGTACAATGAGCAGTTCTTC. It yields the protein CASSLGARYNEQFF.

V usage is TRBV30 and J usage is TRBJ2-1; TRBD1 matches at 9 bases. CDR1 and CDR2 (germline): GTSNPN, SVGIG (reference sequence). The CDR3 loop spans 13 amino acids. Unmatched junction bases numbered 0, after V lost 3 bases and J lost 3 bases. This CDR3 is CAWRTGGYNEQFF. The CDR3 nucleotides are TGTGCCTGGAGGACAGGGGGCTACAATGAGCAGTTCTTC.

The chain has TRBV4-2 and TRBJ2-7; 14 bases map to TRBD2. J lost 3 bases, V lost 6 bases, and 4 bases had no gene match. Germline values: CDR1 LGHNA, CDR2 YNFKEQ. This CDR3 comprises 15 residues. CDR3 protein: CASRPGLAGGYEQYF. DNA of the CDR3: TGTGCCAGCAGACCCGGACTAGCGGGGGGCTACGAGCAGTACTTC.